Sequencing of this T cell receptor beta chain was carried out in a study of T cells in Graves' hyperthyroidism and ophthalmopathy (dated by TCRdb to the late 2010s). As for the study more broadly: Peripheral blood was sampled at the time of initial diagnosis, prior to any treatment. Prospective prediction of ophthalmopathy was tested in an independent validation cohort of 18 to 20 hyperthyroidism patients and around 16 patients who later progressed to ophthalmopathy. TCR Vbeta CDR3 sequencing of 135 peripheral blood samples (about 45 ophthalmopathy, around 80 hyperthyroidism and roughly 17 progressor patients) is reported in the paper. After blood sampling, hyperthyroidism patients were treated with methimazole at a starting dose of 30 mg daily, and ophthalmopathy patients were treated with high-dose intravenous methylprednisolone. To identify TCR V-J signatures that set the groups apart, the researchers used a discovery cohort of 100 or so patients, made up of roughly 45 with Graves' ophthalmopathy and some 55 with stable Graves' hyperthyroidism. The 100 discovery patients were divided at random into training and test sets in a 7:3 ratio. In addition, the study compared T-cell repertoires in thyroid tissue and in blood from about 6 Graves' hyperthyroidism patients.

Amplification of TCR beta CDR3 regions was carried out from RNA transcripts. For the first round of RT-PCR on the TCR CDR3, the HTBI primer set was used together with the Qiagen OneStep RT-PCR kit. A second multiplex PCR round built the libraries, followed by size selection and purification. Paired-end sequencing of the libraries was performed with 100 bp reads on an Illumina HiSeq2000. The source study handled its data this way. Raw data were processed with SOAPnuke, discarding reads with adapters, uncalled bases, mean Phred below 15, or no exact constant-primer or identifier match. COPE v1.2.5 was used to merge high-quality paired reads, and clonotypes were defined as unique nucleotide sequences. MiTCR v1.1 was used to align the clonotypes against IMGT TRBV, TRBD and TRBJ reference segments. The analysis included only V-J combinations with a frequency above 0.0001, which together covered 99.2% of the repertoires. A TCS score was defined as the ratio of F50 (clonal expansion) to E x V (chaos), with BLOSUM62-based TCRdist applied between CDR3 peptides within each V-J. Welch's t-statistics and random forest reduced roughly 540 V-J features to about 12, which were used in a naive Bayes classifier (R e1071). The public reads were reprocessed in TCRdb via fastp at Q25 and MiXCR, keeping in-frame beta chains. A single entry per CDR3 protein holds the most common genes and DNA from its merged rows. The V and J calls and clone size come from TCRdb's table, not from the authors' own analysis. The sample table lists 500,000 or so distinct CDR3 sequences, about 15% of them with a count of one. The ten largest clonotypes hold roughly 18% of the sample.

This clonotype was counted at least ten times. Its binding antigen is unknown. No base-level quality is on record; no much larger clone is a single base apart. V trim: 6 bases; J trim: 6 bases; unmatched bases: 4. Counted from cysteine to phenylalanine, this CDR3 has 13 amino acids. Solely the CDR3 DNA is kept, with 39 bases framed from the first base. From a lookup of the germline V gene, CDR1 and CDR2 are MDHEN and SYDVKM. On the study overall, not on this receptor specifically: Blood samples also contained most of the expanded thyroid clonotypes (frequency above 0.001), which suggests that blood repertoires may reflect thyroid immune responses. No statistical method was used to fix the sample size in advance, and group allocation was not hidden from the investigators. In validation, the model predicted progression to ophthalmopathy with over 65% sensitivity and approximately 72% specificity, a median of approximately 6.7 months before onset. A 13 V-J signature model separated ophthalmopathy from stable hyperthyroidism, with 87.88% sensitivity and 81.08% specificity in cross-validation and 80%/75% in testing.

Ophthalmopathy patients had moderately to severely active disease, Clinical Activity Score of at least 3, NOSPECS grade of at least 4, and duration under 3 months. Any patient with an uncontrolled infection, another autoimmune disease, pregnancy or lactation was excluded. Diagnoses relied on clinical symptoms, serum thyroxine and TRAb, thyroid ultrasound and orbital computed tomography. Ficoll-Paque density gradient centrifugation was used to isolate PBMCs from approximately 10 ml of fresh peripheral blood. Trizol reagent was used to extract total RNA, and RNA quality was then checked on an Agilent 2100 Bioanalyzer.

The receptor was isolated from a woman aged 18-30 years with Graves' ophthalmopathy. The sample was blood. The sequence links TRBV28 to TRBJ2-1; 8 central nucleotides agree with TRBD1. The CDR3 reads CASSRGRINEQFF. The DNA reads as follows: TGTGCCAGCAGCAGGGGGCGAATCAATGAGCAGTTCTTC.